The present T cell receptor beta chain was sequenced within a study of blood T cell repertoires in COVID-19. The germline gives CDR1 LGHDT, CDR2 YNNKEL (reference sequence). This CDR3 spans 15 amino acids. V shed 0 bases and J shed 5 bases, with 13 bases lying between them. TCRdb's copy holds only in-frame clones and misses some; the assay was immunoSEQ multiplex PCR. Found here are over 100,000 clones, around 81% of them singletons; the top ten hold 8.4%. Sequenced input: peripheral blood. The gene calls are TRBV3-1 (or the pseudogene TRBV3-2) and TRBJ1-1, with TRBD1 as a possible D gene (5 bases). This clonotype originated in an older woman with active or convalescent COVID-19. CDR3 sequence reads: CASSQETARNTEAFF. The CDR3 bases are TGTGCCAGCAGCCAAGAGACAGCGCGAAATACTGAAGCTTTCTTT.